Listed below are T cell receptor beta chains from one sample, sequenced in a study of regulatory T cells in long-lasting Graves disease. Using its own MiXCR run on the multiplex PCR reads, TCRdb lists one record per CDR3 protein. The sample contains 550,000 or so distinct CDR3 sequences, 9.5% to 15% of which appear only once. These records were also assigned to another study, of T cells in Graves' hyperthyroidism and ophthalmopathy.

Sequences were derived from peripheral blood mononuclear cells (PBMCs), sampled at new diagnosis, from a patient treated with antithyroid drugs. These receptors were taken from a woman aged 25 to 45 with Graves disease. CDR3s include the opening cysteine and the closing phenylalanine or tryptophan. The order of the fields is D gene, clone size, V gene, J gene, CDR3 DNA, CDR3 protein. D genes are given only for firm matches. Size values are once, few and many counts, or a class for expanded clones, and some rows have none.

>TRBD1|many|TRBV27|TRBJ2-7
TGTGCCAGCAGTTTATCTGGACAGGGCACCTACGAGCAGTACTTC
CASSLSGQGTYEQYF
>-|few|TRBV28|TRBJ1-3
TGTGCCAGCAGTTTATACGCCCAGGACAGCTCTGGAAACACCATATATTTT
CASSLYAQDSSGNTIYF
>-|-|TRBV29-1|TRBJ2-2
TGCAGCTCTAGTGGAGTGAACACCGGGGAGCTGTTTTTT
CSSSGVNTGELFF
>-|few|TRBV7-2|TRBJ2-1
TGTGCCAGCAGCTTCCCAGTGTTGTGGGGAGGCACTGACAATGAGCAGTTCTTC
CASSFPVLWGGTDNEQFF
>-|many|TRBV11-2|TRBJ2-3
TGTGCCAGCAGCTTGAGGGCGGGGGATACGCAGTATTTT
CASSLRAGDTQYF
>-|many|TRBV27|TRBJ2-7
TGTGCCAGCAGTTTCGGGTGGAGAATTAGTGGTTACGAGCAGTACTTC
CASSFGWRISGYEQYF
>-|many|TRBV29-1|TRBJ2-6
TGCAGCGTTCAGACTGGGGCCAACGTCCTGACTTTC
CSVQTGANVLTF
>TRBD1|few|TRBV13|TRBJ2-1
TGTGCCAGCAGTCCAGACAGGGGGTACAATGAGCAGTTCTTC
CASSPDRGYNEQFF
>-|few|TRBV19|TRBJ1-1
TGTGCCAGTAGATGGGGGGCCCCGAACACTGAAGCTTTCTTT
CASRWGAPNTEAFF
>-|many|TRBV28|TRBJ1-6
TGTGCCAGCAGTCCGCCCGGGGCCAATAATTCACCCCTCCACTTT
CASSPPGANNSPLHF
>TRBD1|-|TRBV25-1|TRBJ1-3
TGTGCCAGCATAGGGGGCGGCAACACCATATATTTT
CASIGGGNTIYF
>TRBD2|many|TRBV11-3|TRBJ2-1
TGTGCCAGCAGCTTAGGGGGAGCGGGGGATGAGCAGTTCTTC
CASSLGGAGDEQFF
>-|many|TRBV7-2|TRBJ2-1
TGTGCCAGCAGCTTAACCGGGGCGGGGAGGTCGCAGTTCTTC
CASSLTGAGRSQFF
>TRBD2|-|TRBV19|TRBJ2-7
TGTGCCAGTAGTTCACTACTAGCGGGAGGTGTGTACGAGCAGTACTTC
CASSSLLAGGVYEQYF
>-|many|TRBV7-8|TRBJ2-7
TGTGCCAGCAGCTTGGGCAACTACTACGAGCAGTACTTC
CASSLGNYYEQYF
>-|many|TRBV20-1|TRBJ2-7
TGCAGTGCTAGAGATCGGGTTTTACGGAGGAAGTACTTC
CSARDRVLRRKYF
>TRBD1|few|TRBV27|TRBJ2-3
TGTGCCAGCAGTAAAATTACAGGGGCGATCACAGATACGCAGTATTTT
CASSKITGAITDTQYF
>-|many|TRBV2|TRBJ2-7
TGTGCCAGCAGTGTCAGCCAAACCTCCTACGAGCAGTACTTC
CASSVSQTSYEQYF
>-|few|TRBV5-6|TRBJ2-5
TGTGCCAGCAGCCAAGGAGGTTACCAAGAGACCCAGTACTTC
CASSQGGYQETQYF
>-|many|TRBV2|TRBJ2-7
TGTGCCAGCGGGGGAAGCTCCTACGAGCAGTACTTC
CASGGSSYEQYF
>-|many|TRBV12-3/TRBV12-4|TRBJ2-5
TGTGCCAGCAACGGCGGGGAGACCCAGTACTTC
CASNGGETQYF
>-|many|TRBV29-1|TRBJ1-2
TGCAGCGTCAACAGGGCCACCGACGATGGCTACACCTTC
CSVNRATDDGYTF
>-|few|TRBV12-3/TRBV12-4|TRBJ1-4
TGTGCCAGCAGTCCAGGGTGGAGTGAAAAACTGTTTTTT
CASSPGWSEKLFF
>-|few|TRBV2|TRBJ1-2
TGTGCCAGCAGTGAAGCGGGAGACTATGGCTACACCTTC
CASSEAGDYGYTF
>TRBD1|few|TRBV9|TRBJ2-2
TGTGCCAGCAGCGTAGTGACAGGGGCCACCGGGGAGCTGTTTTTT
CASSVVTGATGELFF
>TRBD2|many|TRBV13|TRBJ2-3
TGTGCCAGCAGCTTACTAGCGGGAGTGAAAGATACGCAGTATTTT
CASSLLAGVKDTQYF
>TRBD1|-|TRBV29-1|TRBJ2-1
TGCAGCGTTCAGGACCGGGACAGGGGGAAAGATGAGCAGTTCTTC
CSVQDRDRGKDEQFF
>-|-|TRBV19|TRBJ1-5
TGTGCCAGTAGTATGTATCCCGGTTTAAGGGGGGGCAATCAGCCCCAGCATTTT
CASSMYPGLRGGNQPQHF
>-|many|TRBV11-2|TRBJ2-7
TGTGCCAGCAGCTTTACTTCCCACGAGCAGTACTTC
CASSFTSHEQYF
>-|many|TRBV20-1|TRBJ2-2
TGCAGTGCAACTAGACCAGACATTAACACCGGGGAGCTGTTTTTT
CSATRPDINTGELFF
>-|-|TRBV7-8|TRBJ1-5
TGTGCCAGCAGCTTTCAACAAGGGAATCAGCCCCAGCATTTT
CASSFQQGNQPQHF
>-|many|TRBV12-3/TRBV12-4|TRBJ2-4
TGTGCCAGCAGTTTCCCGTTAGGGGTTCTAGCCAAAAACATTCAGTACTTC
CASSFPLGVLAKNIQYF
>-|many|TRBV20-1|TRBJ1-6
TGCAGTGCCCACGGTTCCCCAACTGTCTATTCACCCCTCCACTTT
CSAHGSPTVYSPLHF
>TRBD2|many|TRBV29-1|TRBJ2-1
TGCAGCGTTGAAGATGTAGCGGGAAGATCCTACAATGAGCAGTTCTTC
CSVEDVAGRSYNEQFF
>TRBD2|many|TRBV2|TRBJ2-3
TGTGCCAGCAGCAGGGGACTAGCGGGAGGTACAGATACGCAGTATTTT
CASSRGLAGGTDTQYF
>-|many|TRBV6-2/TRBV6-3|TRBJ1-5
TGTGCCAGCAGCCAAACAGGGTACGCTCAGCCCCAGCATTTT
CASSQTGYAQPQHF
>TRBD1|many|TRBV6-5|TRBJ2-7
TGTGCCAGCAGTTATCCGGCAAGACAGGGGAACTACGAGCAGTACTTC
CASSYPARQGNYEQYF
>TRBD1|many|TRBV6-2/TRBV6-3|TRBJ2-1
TGTGCCAGCAGTAACCGCGGACAGGGGGGTGAGCAGTTCTTC
CASSNRGQGGEQFF
>-|-|TRBV4-3|TRBJ2-2
TGCGCCAGCAGCCCTGCTTGGGGCCCCGGGGAGCTGTTTTTT
CASSPAWGPGELFF
>-|many|TRBV18|TRBJ1-2
TGTGCCAGCTCGTCAACCTTAAACTCTAACTATGGCTACACCTTC
CASSSTLNSNYGYTF
>-|-|TRBV19|TRBJ1-2
TGTGCCAGTAGTATGCGTCCAGAAGGCTACACCTTC
CASSMRPEGYTF
>-|few|TRBV19|TRBJ1-2
TGTGCCAGTAGTTTACGAGGTGGCTACACCTTC
CASSLRGGYTF
>-|-|TRBV7-2|TRBJ1-1
TGTGCCAGCAGCTTAGATCAGGGGACTTCTGAAGCTTTCTTT
CASSLDQGTSEAFF
>TRBD2|many|TRBV20-1|TRBJ2-1
TGCAGTGCTAGAGATGCCCTGGGACTAGCGGGAGGGTTGTCCTACAATGAGCAGTTCTTC
CSARDALGLAGGLSYNEQFF
>-|many|TRBV11-1|TRBJ1-1
TGTGCCAGCAGCTTAATACGAGGGAACACTGAAGCTTTCTTT
CASSLIRGNTEAFF
>-|many|TRBV4-1|TRBJ1-1
TGCGCCAGCAGTTACAGACAAGTGATGTACACTGAAGCTTTCTTT
CASSYRQVMYTEAFF
>-|many|TRBV29-1|TRBJ2-2
TGCAGCGTTGCACGCGGGCCTGGGGGGGAGCTGTTTTTT
CSVARGPGGELFF
>-|many|TRBV4-3|TRBJ1-2
TGCGCCAGCAGCCAAGATTGGAGGACTAACTATGGCTACACCTTC
CASSQDWRTNYGYTF
>-|many|TRBV2|TRBJ1-1
TGTGCCAGCAGTCGTGACTGGAACACTGAAGCTTTCTTT
CASSRDWNTEAFF
>-|once|TRBV24-1|TRBJ2-1
TGTGCCACCAGGGGGGGGGCCGGCTACAGTGAGCAGTTCTTC
CATRGGAGYSEQFF
>TRBD2|many|TRBV10-3|TRBJ2-1
TGTGCCATCAGAAACGAGACTAGCGGGTGGGACGGTGAGCAGTTCTTC
CAIRNETSGWDGEQFF
>-|few|TRBV19|TRBJ2-7
TGTGCCAGTAGTATCCGGGACCGATACTCCTACGAGCAGTACTTC
CASSIRDRYSYEQYF
>TRBD1|many|TRBV28|TRBJ1-3
TGTGCCACCTACGCGGAGGGGGCGTCTGGAAACACCATATATTTT
CATYAEGASGNTIYF
>-|many|TRBV7-2|TRBJ2-7
TGTGCCAGCAGCTCCGGTGGGGCCCACTCCTACGAGCAGTACTTC
CASSSGGAHSYEQYF
>TRBD2|-|TRBV7-2|TRBJ2-7
TGTGCCAGCGGACTAGCGGGAGAGTACGAGCAGTACTTC
CASGLAGEYEQYF
>-|many|TRBV29-1|TRBJ2-1
TGCAGCGTTGATTCGGGAGAACCCTACAATGAGCAGTTCTTC
CSVDSGEPYNEQFF
>-|-|TRBV19|TRBJ2-6
TGTGCCAGTAGTATAGCAGCTGTCGACTCTGGGGCCAACGTCCTGACTTTC
CASSIAAVDSGANVLTF